This T cell receptor beta chain stems from a study of blood T cell repertoires in COVID-19. Study overall: Sources were T cells, B-cell-depleted T cells, or PBMCs; the material itself was cDNA or gDNA.

Original processing methods: The assay estimated nucleated cells by amplifying reference gene primers. Sequencing used immunoSEQ multiplex PCR; TCRdb keeps in-frame clones, though not all of them. That table supplies the V and J calls and clone size; D and trimming were determined from the DNA. The sample includes roughly 75,000 clones, about four fifths of them seen just once. Sequencing was done on a sample of peripheral blood. The origin of this receptor is a woman between 65 and 79 years old with acute or convalescent COVID-19.

CDR3 sequence reads: CATIAAGLAGGLATGELFF. The CDR3 DNA reads as TGTGCCACCATCGCAGCGGGACTAGCGGGAGGGTTGGCCACCGGGGAGCTGTTTTTT. The rearrangement joins TRBV10-3 to TRBJ2-2; 16 bases match TRBD2. This CDR3 spans 19 amino acids. Germline CDR1 reads ENHRY; CDR2 reads SYGVKD. V gave up 10 bases and J gave up 4 bases; unmatched junction bases: 15.